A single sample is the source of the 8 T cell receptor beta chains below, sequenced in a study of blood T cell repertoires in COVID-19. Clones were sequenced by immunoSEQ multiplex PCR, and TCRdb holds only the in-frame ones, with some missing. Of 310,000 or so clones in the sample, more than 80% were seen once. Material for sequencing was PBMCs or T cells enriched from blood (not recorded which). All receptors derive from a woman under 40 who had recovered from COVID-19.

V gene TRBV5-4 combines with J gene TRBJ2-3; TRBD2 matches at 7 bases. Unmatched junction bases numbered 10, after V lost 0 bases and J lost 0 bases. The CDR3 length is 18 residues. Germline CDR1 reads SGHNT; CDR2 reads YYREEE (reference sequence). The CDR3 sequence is CASSLATGGALSTDTQYF. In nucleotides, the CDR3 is TGTGCCAGCAGCTTGGCCACGGGAGGAGCGCTTAGCACAGATACGCAGTATTTT.

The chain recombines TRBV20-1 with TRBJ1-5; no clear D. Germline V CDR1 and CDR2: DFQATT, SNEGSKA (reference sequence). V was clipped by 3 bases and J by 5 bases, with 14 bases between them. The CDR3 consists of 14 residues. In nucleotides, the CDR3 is TGCAGTGCTAGTGGATACGGGGTGGATCAGCCCCAGCATTTT. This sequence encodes CSASGYGVDQPQHF.

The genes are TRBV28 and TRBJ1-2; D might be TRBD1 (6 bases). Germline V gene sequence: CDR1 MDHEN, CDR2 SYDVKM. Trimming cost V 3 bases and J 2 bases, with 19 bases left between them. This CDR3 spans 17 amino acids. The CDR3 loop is CASSFSRTGRKNYGYTF. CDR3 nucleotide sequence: TGTGCCAGCAGTTTCTCTCGAACAGGGCGCAAAAACTATGGCTACACCTTC.

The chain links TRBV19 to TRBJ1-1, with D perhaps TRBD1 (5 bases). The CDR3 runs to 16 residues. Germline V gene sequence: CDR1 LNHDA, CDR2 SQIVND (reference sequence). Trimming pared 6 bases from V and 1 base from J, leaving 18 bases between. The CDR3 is CASRTQTQVANTEAFF. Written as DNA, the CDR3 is TGTGCCAGTAGGACCCAGACACAGGTTGCGAACACTGAAGCTTTCTTT.

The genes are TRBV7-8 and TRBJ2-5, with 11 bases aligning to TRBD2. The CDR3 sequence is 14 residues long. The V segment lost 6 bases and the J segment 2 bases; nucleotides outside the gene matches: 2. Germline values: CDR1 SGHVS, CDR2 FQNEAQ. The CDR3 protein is CASRGTSGQETQYF. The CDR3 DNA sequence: TGTGCCAGCAGGGGGACTAGCGGACAAGAGACCCAGTACTTC.

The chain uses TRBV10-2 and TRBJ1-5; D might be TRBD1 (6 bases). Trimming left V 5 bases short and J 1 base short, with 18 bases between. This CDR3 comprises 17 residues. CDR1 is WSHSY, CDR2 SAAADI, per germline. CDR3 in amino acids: CASSTAAGGASNQPQHF. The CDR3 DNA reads TGCGCCAGCAGTACGGCGGCGGGGGGCGCGAGCAATCAGCCCCAGCATTTT.

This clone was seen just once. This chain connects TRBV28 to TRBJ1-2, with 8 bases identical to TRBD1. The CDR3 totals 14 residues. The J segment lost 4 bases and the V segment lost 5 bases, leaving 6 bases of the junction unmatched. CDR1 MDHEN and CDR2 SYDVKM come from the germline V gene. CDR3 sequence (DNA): TGTGCCAGCAGTGCCGGACAGGGCCCCTATGGCTACACCTTC. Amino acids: CASSAGQGPYGYTF.

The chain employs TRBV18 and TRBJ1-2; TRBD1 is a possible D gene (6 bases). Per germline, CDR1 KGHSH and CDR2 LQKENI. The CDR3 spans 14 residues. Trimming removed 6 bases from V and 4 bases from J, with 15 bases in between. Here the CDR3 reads CASSSDDRRYGYTF. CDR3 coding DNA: TGTGCCAGCTCCTCAGACGACAGGCGCTATGGCTACACCTTC.